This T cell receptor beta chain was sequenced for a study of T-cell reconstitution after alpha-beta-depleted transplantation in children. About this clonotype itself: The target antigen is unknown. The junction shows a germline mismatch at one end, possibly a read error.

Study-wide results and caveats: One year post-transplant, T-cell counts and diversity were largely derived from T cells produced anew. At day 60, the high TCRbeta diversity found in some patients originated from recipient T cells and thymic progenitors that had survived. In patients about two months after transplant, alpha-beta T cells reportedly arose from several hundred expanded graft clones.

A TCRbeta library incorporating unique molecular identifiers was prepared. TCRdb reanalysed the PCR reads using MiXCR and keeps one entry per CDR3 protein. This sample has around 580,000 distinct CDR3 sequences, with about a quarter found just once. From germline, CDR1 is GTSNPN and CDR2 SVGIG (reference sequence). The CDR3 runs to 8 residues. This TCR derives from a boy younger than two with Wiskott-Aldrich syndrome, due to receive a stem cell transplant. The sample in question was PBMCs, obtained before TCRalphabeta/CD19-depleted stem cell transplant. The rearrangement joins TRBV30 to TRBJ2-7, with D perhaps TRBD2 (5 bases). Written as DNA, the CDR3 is TGTGCTCTTGGCCGGGGAAACTTC. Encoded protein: CALGRGNF.